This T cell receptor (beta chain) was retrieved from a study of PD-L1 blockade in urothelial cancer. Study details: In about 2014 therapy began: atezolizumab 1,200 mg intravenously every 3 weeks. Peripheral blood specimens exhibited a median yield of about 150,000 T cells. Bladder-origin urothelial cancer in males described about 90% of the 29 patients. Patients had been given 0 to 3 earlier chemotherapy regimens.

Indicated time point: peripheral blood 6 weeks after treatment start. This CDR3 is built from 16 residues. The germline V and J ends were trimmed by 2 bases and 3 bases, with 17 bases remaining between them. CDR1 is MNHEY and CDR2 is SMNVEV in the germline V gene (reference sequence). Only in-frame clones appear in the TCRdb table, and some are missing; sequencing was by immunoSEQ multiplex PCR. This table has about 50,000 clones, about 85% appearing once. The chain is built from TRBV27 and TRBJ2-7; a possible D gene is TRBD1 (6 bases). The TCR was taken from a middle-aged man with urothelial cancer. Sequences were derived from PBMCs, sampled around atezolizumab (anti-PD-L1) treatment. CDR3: CASSLGDTKSRYEQYF. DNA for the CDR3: TGTGCCAGCAGTTTAGGGGACACAAAATCTCGCTACGAGCAGTACTTC.